These T cell receptor beta chains were read from a single sample in a study of T cells expressing NK-cell markers. TCRdb re-called the 5' RACE reads and shows each CDR3 protein once, DNA omitted. The repertoire shows about 150,000 distinct CDR3 sequences; the top ten hold roughly a third. Input material: blood T cells: a sorted CD56 or NKG2C T cell subset, CD4+ or CD8+ T cells, or bulk PBMC T cells (not recorded which). These receptors were collected from a woman in her forties or fifties in good health. The CDR3 runs from the conserved cysteine through the conserved F or W. Fields, in order: V gene, J gene, CDR3 protein.

v_gene: TRBV20-1
j_gene: TRBJ2-7
CDR3aa: CSARDRTGTYYEQYF

v_gene: TRBV6-1
j_gene: TRBJ2-1
CDR3aa: CASSEGWGLDYNEQFF

v_gene: TRBV7-9
j_gene: TRBJ1-1
CDR3aa: CATGQGSTEAFF

v_gene: TRBV9
j_gene: TRBJ1-1
CDR3aa: CASSPLRGVEAFF

v_gene: TRBV5-1
j_gene: TRBJ1-1
CDR3aa: CASSYRGTEAFF

v_gene: TRBV11-2
j_gene: TRBJ2-6
CDR3aa: CASSGEASISGANVLTF

v_gene: TRBV20-1
j_gene: TRBJ2-1
CDR3aa: CSARDVVPQDRDNEQFF

v_gene: TRBV10-3
j_gene: TRBJ2-1
CDR3aa: CAISDPWDNEQFF

v_gene: TRBV12-3/TRBV12-4
j_gene: TRBJ2-7
CDR3aa: CASSLKKYEQYF

v_gene: TRBV7-2
j_gene: TRBJ2-7
CDR3aa: CASSRYSYEQYF

v_gene: TRBV9
j_gene: TRBJ2-1
CDR3aa: CASSPHGRTSSYNEQFF

v_gene: TRBV24-1
j_gene: TRBJ2-1
CDR3aa: CATTAGAGDNEQFF

v_gene: TRBV27
j_gene: TRBJ2-1
CDR3aa: CASTSSSSGFVGNEQFF

v_gene: TRBV2
j_gene: TRBJ2-5
CDR3aa: CASTGPITSQETQYF

v_gene: TRBV10-3
j_gene: TRBJ2-3
CDR3aa: CALRDSTDTQYF

v_gene: TRBV20-1
j_gene: TRBJ2-1
CDR3aa: CSAGTSRDNYNEQFF

v_gene: TRBV25-1
j_gene: TRBJ2-7
CDR3aa: CASSVLITSYEQYF

v_gene: TRBV10-3
j_gene: TRBJ1-2
CDR3aa: CAIGGTSGTNYGYTF

v_gene: TRBV19
j_gene: TRBJ1-1
CDR3aa: CASSQGASTEAFF

v_gene: TRBV3-1
j_gene: TRBJ2-7
CDR3aa: CASSQVSGSPFYEQYF

v_gene: TRBV5-6
j_gene: TRBJ2-7
CDR3aa: CASSLQAGYEQYF

v_gene: TRBV29-1
j_gene: TRBJ2-1
CDR3aa: CSVERGLSSYNEQFF

v_gene: TRBV24-1
j_gene: TRBJ2-2
CDR3aa: CATNRVIAGVSGELFF

v_gene: TRBV11-2
j_gene: TRBJ1-6
CDR3aa: CASSLGPQDGYYNSPLHF

v_gene: TRBV5-1
j_gene: TRBJ2-1
CDR3aa: CASSLARDNEQFF

v_gene: TRBV6-5
j_gene: TRBJ2-1
CDR3aa: CASSTRTGNEQFF

v_gene: TRBV10-3
j_gene: TRBJ2-3
CDR3aa: CAISELRVSATDTQYF

v_gene: TRBV7-9
j_gene: TRBJ1-6
CDR3aa: CASSSSHQGIGESPLHF

v_gene: TRBV20-1
j_gene: TRBJ2-1
CDR3aa: CSARPQAEALTYNEQFF

v_gene: TRBV9
j_gene: TRBJ2-1
CDR3aa: CASSVFGIAGNEQFF

v_gene: TRBV11-2
j_gene: TRBJ2-1
CDR3aa: CASSANSWDEQFF

v_gene: TRBV12-3/TRBV12-4
j_gene: TRBJ2-7
CDR3aa: CARTDPNEQYF

v_gene: TRBV10-3
j_gene: TRBJ2-7
CDR3aa: CAISELGQGPTEQYF

v_gene: TRBV7-9
j_gene: TRBJ2-2
CDR3aa: CASSSSPQGYTGELFF

v_gene: TRBV6-2/TRBV6-3
j_gene: TRBJ2-7
CDR3aa: CASHRDNSYEQYF

v_gene: TRBV29-1
j_gene: TRBJ1-1
CDR3aa: CSVGGRAIEAFF

v_gene: TRBV7-8
j_gene: TRBJ2-6
CDR3aa: CASSWTGAGANVLTF

v_gene: TRBV29-1
j_gene: TRBJ2-2
CDR3aa: CSVVVPIGTHAGELFF

v_gene: TRBV6-1
j_gene: TRBJ1-1
CDR3aa: CASTSRVGNTEAFF

v_gene: TRBV29-1
j_gene: TRBJ1-3
CDR3aa: CSVPGDIRNTIYF

v_gene: TRBV10-1
j_gene: TRBJ2-3
CDR3aa: CASSDSLGYTQYF

v_gene: TRBV7-8
j_gene: TRBJ2-3
CDR3aa: CATLGGSTDTQYF

v_gene: TRBV9
j_gene: TRBJ2-3
CDR3aa: CASSVASGEGDTQYF

v_gene: TRBV6-5
j_gene: TRBJ1-6
CDR3aa: CASSYSLWSSYNSPLHF

v_gene: TRBV7-3
j_gene: TRBJ2-1
CDR3aa: CASSSGTSGGDEQFF

v_gene: TRBV3-1
j_gene: TRBJ2-1
CDR3aa: CASLHSGSPVDEQFF

v_gene: TRBV6-5
j_gene: TRBJ2-1
CDR3aa: CASSYGLAGGIDEQFF

v_gene: TRBV29-1
j_gene: TRBJ2-1
CDR3aa: CSVPPGGRAPYNEQFF

v_gene: TRBV20-1
j_gene: TRBJ2-5
CDR3aa: CSARLAGGEETQYF

v_gene: TRBV5-6
j_gene: TRBJ2-1
CDR3aa: CASSLADRVNEQFF

v_gene: TRBV12-3/TRBV12-4
j_gene: TRBJ1-2
CDR3aa: CASSSRDKNYGYTF

v_gene: TRBV5-4
j_gene: TRBJ2-7
CDR3aa: CASSLEVGPSYEQYF

v_gene: TRBV13
j_gene: TRBJ2-3
CDR3aa: CASSFPSDTQYF

v_gene: TRBV29-1
j_gene: TRBJ2-5
CDR3aa: CSVEEGSLQETQYF

v_gene: TRBV7-6
j_gene: TRBJ2-3
CDR3aa: CASSPEGLGNTDTQYF

v_gene: TRBV4-1
j_gene: TRBJ2-1
CDR3aa: CASSRLRGTYNEQFF

v_gene: TRBV20-1
j_gene: TRBJ2-7
CDR3aa: CSAKKPDRDVDEQYF

v_gene: TRBV14
j_gene: TRBJ1-2
CDR3aa: CASTPGQSNYGYTF

v_gene: TRBV12-3/TRBV12-4
j_gene: TRBJ2-7
CDR3aa: CASSFPGTGIYEQYF

v_gene: TRBV5-1
j_gene: TRBJ2-3
CDR3aa: CASSLGDSLTDTQYF